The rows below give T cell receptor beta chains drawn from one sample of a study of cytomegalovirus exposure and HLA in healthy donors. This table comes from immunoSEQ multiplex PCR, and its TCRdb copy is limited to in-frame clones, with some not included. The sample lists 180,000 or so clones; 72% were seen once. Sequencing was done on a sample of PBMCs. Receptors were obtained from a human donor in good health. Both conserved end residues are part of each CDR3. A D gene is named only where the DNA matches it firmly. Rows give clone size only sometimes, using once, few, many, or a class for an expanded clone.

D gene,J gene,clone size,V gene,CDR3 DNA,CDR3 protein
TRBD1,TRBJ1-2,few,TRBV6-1,TGTGCCAGCAGTGAACAACGGACAGGGGGTATCGCCTTC,CASSEQRTGGIAF
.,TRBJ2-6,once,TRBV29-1,TGCAGCGTCGAACCGGGAAGTGGGGCCAACGTCCTGACTTTC,CSVEPGSGANVLTF
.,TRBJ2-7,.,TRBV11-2,TGTGCCAGCAGCTTAGCCCCGCGGGGCTACGAGCAGTACTTC,CASSLAPRGYEQYF
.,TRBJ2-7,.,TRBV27,TGTGCCAGCAGCCAAGAGGTAGGGGCCTACGAGCAGTACTTC,CASSQEVGAYEQYF
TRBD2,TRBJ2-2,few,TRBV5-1,TGCGCCAGCAGCTCCGGGACTACGAACACCGGGGAGCTGTTTTTT,CASSSGTTNTGELFF
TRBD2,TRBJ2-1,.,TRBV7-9,TGTGCCAGCACCTATAGCGGGGGGGCCTACAATGAGCAGTTCTTC,CASTYSGGAYNEQFF
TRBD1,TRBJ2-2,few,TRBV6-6,TGTGCCAGCAGACGGGGACAGGCGAACACCGGGGAGCTGTTTTTT,CASRRGQANTGELFF
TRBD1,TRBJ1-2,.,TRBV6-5,TGTGCCAGCAGGAAAACAGGGGGCGCCGGCTATGGCTACACCTTC,CASRKTGGAGYGYTF
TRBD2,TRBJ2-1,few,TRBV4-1,TGCGCCAGCAGCCCGGGACTAGCGGGGAACAATGAGCAGTTCTTC,CASSPGLAGNNEQFF
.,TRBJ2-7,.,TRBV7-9,TGTGCCAGCAGCTTAGGCAGGGACTCCTACGAGCAGTACTTC,CASSLGRDSYEQYF
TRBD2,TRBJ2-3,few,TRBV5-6,TGTGCCAGCAGCACTCCGGGACTAGCGGGGGGGTTAGATACGCAGTATTTT,CASSTPGLAGGLDTQYF
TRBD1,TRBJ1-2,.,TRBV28,TGTGCCAGCAAGCTTGACAGGGGGAGATGGGGCTACACCTTC,CASKLDRGRWGYTF
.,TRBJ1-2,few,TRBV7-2,TGTGCCAGCAGCTTACAGGGGAACTATGGCTACACCTTC,CASSLQGNYGYTF
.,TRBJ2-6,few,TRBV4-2,TGTGCCAGCAGCCGTCCTAGCTCTGGGGCCAACGTCCTGACTTTC,CASSRPSSGANVLTF
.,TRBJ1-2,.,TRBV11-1,TGTGCCAGCAGCTTAGATGGGCAGTATGGCTACACCTTC,CASSLDGQYGYTF
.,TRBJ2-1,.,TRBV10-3,TGTGCCATCAGTGACGGTCGGGGGAGCTCCTACAATGAGCAGTTCTTC,CAISDGRGSSYNEQFF
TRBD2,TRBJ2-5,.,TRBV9,TGTGCCAGCAGCGCCGGGACTAGCAGGGAGACCCAGTACTTC,CASSAGTSRETQYF
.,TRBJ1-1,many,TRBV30,TGTGCCTGGACCGATGATCCAGGCACTGAAGCTTTCTTT,CAWTDDPGTEAFF
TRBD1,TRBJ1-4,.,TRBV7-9,TGTGCCAGCAGCGGACAGGGGGCGGAAGAAAAACTGTTTTTT,CASSGQGAEEKLFF
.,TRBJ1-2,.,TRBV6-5,TGTGCCAGCAGTTACTCGTCACAGGGATATGGCTACACCTTC,CASSYSSQGYGYTF
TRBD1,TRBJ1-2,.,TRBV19,TGTGCCAGTAGTATCTTCCGGGACAGTACTGACCTTAATGGCTACACCTTC,CASSIFRDSTDLNGYTF
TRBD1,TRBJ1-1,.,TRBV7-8,TGTGCCAGCAACCAACAGGGGGTGAACACTGAAGCTTTCTTT,CASNQQGVNTEAFF
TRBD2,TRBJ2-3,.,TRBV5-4,TGTGCCAGCAGCTCGCTCGGGACTAGCGGGGGGGCAGGTACGCAGTATTTT,CASSSLGTSGGAGTQYF
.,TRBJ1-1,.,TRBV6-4,TGTGCCGGCAGTGACTCTTCGGGTACATCTGGAGCTTTCTTT,CAGSDSSGTSGAFF
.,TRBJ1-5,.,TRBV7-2,TGTGCCAGCAGCTGGCCAGATTATAGCAATCAGCCCCAGCATTTT,CASSWPDYSNQPQHF
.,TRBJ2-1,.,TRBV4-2,TGTGCCAGCAGCCAAGAGGGCCTTGACAGGAGCTCCTACAATGAGCAGTTCTTC,CASSQEGLDRSSYNEQFF
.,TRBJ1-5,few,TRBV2,TGTGCCAGCAGGGCAGGGTATTTGCAGCCCCAGCATTTT,CASRAGYLQPQHF
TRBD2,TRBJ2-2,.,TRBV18,TGTGCCAGCTCACTACTAGCGGGGGAAAACACCGGGGAGCTGTTTTTT,CASSLLAGENTGELFF
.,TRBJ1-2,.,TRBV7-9,TGTGCCAGCAGCTTACTATACGGCAGGGGACGGGACTATGGCTACACCTTC,CASSLLYGRGRDYGYTF
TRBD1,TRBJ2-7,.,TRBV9,TGTGCCAGCAGCGGATTGGACAGGGGGTTACACGAGCAGTACTTC,CASSGLDRGLHEQYF
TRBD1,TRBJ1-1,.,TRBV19,TGTGCCAGTAGTATTACAGGGACAGGACGCACTGAAGCTTTCTTT,CASSITGTGRTEAFF
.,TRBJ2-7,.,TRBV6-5,TGTGCCAGCAACGAGGGGACAAGGATCAACGAGCAGTACTTC,CASNEGTRINEQYF
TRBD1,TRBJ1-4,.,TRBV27,TGTGCCAGCAGTTTAAAGACAGGGGTTGAAAAACTGTTTTTT,CASSLKTGVEKLFF
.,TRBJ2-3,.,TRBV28,TGTGCCAGCACATCGAGGATCAATACGCAGTATTTT,CASTSRINTQYF
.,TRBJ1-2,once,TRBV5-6,TGTGCCAGCAGCTTGCTTCGGTCCCGCTCGGGGGGCTACACCTTC,CASSLLRSRSGGYTF
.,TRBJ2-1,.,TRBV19,TGTGCCAGTAGTCCTTCCCAGGGGTCCTACAATGAGCAGTTCTTC,CASSPSQGSYNEQFF
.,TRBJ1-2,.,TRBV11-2,TGTGCCAGCAGCGTGGACAGTCGCTACACCTTC,CASSVDSRYTF
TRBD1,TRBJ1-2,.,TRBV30,TGTGCCTGGAGTGTAAAGGGACAGGGGGATGGCCACACCTTC,CAWSVKGQGDGHTF
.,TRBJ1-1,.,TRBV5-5,TGTGCCAGCAGCCAGGACAGAACCCTTAACACTGAAGCTTTCTTT,CASSQDRTLNTEAFF
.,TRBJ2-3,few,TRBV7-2,TGTGCCAGCAGCCCCGTCCCTAACACAGATACGCAGTATTTT,CASSPVPNTDTQYF
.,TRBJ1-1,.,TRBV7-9,TGTGCCAGCAGCTTAAAAGGTGGGGGGACTGAAGCTTTCTTT,CASSLKGGGTEAFF
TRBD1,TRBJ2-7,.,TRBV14,TGTGCCAGCAGCCAGGGACAGGGTACGTACGAGCAGTACTTC,CASSQGQGTYEQYF
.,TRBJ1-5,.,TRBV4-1,TGCGCCAGCAGCCAAGATAGGGGTCAGCCCCAGCATTTT,CASSQDRGQPQHF
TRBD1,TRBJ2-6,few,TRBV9,TGTGCCAGCAGCTACATGACAGGGGCCGTCCTGACTTTC,CASSYMTGAVLTF
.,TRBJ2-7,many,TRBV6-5,TGTGCCAGCAGGGGGTTCAGGGCCGGCAACGAGCAGTACTTC,CASRGFRAGNEQYF
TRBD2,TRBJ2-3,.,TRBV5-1,TGCGCCAGCAGCTTTGCGGTCCAGCGGGGGGAGGAGCCTACGCAGTATTTT,CASSFAVQRGEEPTQYF
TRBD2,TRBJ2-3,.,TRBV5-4,TGTGCCAGCAGCTTAGGCGGGGGGGCGACAGATACGCAGTATTTT,CASSLGGGATDTQYF
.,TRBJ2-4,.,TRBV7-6,TGTGCCAGCAGCCCCAAGGGGGACGGGCAACAGTACTTC,CASSPKGDGQQYF
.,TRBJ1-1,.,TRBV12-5,TGTGCTAGTTCCGGGGATTGGGACACTGAAGCTTTCTTT,CASSGDWDTEAFF
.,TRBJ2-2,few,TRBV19,TGTGCCAGTAGTAACTCAGGGTTAACCGGGGAGCTGTTTTTT,CASSNSGLTGELFF
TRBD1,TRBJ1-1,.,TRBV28,TGTGCCAGCAGTTTCCGGACAGGTATGAACACTGAAGCTTTCTTT,CASSFRTGMNTEAFF
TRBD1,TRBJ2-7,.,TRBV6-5,TGTGCCAGCAGGCACCGGGACAGGGCCTACGAGCAGTACTTC,CASRHRDRAYEQYF
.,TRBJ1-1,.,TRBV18,TGTGCCAGCTCACCGCCTAATCGACAGACCGGCGCTGAAGCTTTCTTT,CASSPPNRQTGAEAFF
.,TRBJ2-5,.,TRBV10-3,TGTGCCATCAGTGACCCGCGAGGGGGGGCGGGTGGGGAGACCCAGTACTTC,CAISDPRGGAGGETQYF
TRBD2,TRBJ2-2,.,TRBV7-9,TGTGCCAGCAGCCCAGCGGGATGGAACACCGGGGAGCTGTTTTTT,CASSPAGWNTGELFF
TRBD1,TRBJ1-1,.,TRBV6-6,TGTGCCAGCGGTGACGGGAAGGGGGCCACTGAAGCTTTCTTT,CASGDGKGATEAFF
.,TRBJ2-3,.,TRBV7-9,TGTGCCAGCAGCTATGACACTGGCGCAGATACGCAGTATTTT,CASSYDTGADTQYF
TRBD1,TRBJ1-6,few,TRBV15,TGTGCCACAAGGCGGGACAGCTCACCCCTCCACTTT,CATRRDSSPLHF